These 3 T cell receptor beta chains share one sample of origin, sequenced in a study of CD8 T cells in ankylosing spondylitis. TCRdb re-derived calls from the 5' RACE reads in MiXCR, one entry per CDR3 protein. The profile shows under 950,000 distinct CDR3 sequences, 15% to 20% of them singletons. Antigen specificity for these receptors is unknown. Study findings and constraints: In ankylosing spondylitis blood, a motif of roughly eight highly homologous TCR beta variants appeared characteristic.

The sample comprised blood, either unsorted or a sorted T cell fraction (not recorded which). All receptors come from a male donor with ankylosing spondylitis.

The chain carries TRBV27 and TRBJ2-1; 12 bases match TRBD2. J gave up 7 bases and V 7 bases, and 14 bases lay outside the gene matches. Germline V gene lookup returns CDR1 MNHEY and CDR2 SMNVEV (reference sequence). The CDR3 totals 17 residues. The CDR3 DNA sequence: TGTGCCAGCAACCATATATCTAGCGGGGGGGCGCGTAATGAGCAGTTCTTC. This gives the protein CASNHISSGGARNEQFF.

The DNA of the CDR3 is TGCAGTGCTTCTCCCGCAGGGGACTCCTACGAGCAGTACTTC. Translated, it gives CSASPAGDSYEQYF. V usage is TRBV20-1 and J usage is TRBJ2-7; TRBD1 might be the D (6 bases). Germline CDR1 is DFQATT and CDR2 is SNEGSKA (reference sequence). This CDR3 has 14 amino acids. V was cut by 5 bases and J by 0 bases, with 14 bases left in between.

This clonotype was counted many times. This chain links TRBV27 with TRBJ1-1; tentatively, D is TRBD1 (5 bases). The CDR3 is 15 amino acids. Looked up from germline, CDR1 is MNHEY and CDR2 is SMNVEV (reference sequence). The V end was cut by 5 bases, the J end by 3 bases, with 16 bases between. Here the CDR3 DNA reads TGTGCCAGCAGTCCCGGAGGATGGGGGTACACTGAAGCTTTCTTT. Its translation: CASSPGGWGYTEAFF.